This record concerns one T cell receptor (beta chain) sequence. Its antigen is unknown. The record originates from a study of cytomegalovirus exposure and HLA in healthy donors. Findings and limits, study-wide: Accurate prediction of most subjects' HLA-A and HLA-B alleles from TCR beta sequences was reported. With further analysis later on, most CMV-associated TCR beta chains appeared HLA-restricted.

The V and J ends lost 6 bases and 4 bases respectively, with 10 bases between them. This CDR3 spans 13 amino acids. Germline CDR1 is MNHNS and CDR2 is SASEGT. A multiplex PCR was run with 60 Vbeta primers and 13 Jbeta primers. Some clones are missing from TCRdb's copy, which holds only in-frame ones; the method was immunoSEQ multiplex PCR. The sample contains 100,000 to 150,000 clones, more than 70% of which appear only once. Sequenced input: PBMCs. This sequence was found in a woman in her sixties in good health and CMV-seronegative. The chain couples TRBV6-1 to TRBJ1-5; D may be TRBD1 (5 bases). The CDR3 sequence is CASSETENQPQHF. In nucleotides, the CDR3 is TGTGCCAGCAGCGAGACAGAAAATCAGCCCCAGCATTTT.